This TCR beta chain came from a study of T cell responses to AZD1222 COVID-19 vaccine. The data were produced by immunoSEQ multiplex PCR, yet TCRdb's version contains in-frame clones alone and is incomplete. The repertoire holds about 160,000 clones, with roughly 86% as singletons. Notes on the study in general: Two doses of AZD1222 preceded a rise in Spike-specific TCR breadth and depth. Only a handful of AZD1222 recipients tested seropositive at baseline. White British people made up most donors, females outnumbered males, and clonal diversity was possibly underestimated.

This CDR3 region has 16 residues. CDR1 and CDR2 from the germline V gene are MNHEY and SVGAGI. Germline trimming cut 2 bases from V and 1 base from J; bases unmatched to any gene: 2. As for this clone: The antigen is undetermined.

Sequencing was performed on peripheral blood, taken on day 0 of AZD1222 vaccination. The J gene is TRBJ2-2, the V gene TRBV6-5; 9 bases are a match to TRBD2. The clonotype was recovered from an adult in good health. The CDR3 nucleotides are TGTGCCAGCAGTTACCCAGCGGGGGGGAACACCGGGGAGCTGTTTTTT. Its translation is CASSYPAGGNTGELFF.